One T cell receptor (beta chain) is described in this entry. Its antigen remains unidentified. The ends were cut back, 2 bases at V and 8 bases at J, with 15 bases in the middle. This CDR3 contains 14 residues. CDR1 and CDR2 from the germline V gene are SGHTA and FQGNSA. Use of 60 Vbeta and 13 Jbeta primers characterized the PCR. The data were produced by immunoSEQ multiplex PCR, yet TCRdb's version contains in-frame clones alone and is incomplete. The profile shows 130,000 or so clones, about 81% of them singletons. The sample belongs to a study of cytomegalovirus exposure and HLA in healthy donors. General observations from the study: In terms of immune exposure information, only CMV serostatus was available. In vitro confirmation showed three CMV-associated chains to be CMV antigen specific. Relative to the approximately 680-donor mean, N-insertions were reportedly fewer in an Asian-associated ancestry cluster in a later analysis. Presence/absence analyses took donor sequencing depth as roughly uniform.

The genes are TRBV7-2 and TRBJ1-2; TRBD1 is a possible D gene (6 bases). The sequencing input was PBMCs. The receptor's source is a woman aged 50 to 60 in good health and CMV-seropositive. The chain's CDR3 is CASSLNRDVIGYTF. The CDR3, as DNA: TGTGCCAGCAGCTTAAACAGGGACGTGATCGGCTACACCTTC. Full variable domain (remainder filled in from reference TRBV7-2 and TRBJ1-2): GAGVSQSPSNKVTEKGKDVELRCDPISGHTALYWYRQSLGQGLEFLIYFQGNSAPDKSGLPSDRFSAERTGGSVSTLTIQRTQQEDSAVYLCASSLNRDVIGYTFGSGTRLTVV.